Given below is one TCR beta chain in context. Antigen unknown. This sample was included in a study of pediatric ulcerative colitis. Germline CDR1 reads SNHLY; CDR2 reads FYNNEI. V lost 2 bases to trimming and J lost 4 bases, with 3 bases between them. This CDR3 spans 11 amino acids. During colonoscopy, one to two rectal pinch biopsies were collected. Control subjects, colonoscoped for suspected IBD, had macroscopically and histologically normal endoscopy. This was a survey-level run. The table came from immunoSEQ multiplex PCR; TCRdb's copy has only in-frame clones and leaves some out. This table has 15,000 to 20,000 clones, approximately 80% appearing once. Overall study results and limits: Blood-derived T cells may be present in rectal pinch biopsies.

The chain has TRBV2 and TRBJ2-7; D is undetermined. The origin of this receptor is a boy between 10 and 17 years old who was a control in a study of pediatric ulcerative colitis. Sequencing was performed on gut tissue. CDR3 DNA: TGTGCCAGCAGTGAACCATACGAGCAGTACTTC. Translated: CASSEPYEQYF.